Shown below are 9 T cell receptor beta chains from a single sample sequenced in a study of patients and donors after allogeneic stem cell transplantation. TCRdb processed the RT-PCR reads anew with MiXCR; each CDR3 protein has one entry. The sample lists roughly 40,000 distinct CDR3 sequences; under 40% were seen once. Sequencing used blood, either unsorted or a sorted T cell fraction (not recorded which). Source of these receptors: a human donor who was either an allogeneic HSCT recipient or a stem cell or donor lymphocyte infusion donor (not recorded which). It is not recorded whose cells these are; they may come from a transplant donor.

The J gene is TRBJ2-5, the V gene TRBV27, with a weak D call TRBD2 (6 bases). V lost 6 bases, J lost 5 bases, and 16 bases lay in between. CDR1 is MNHEY and CDR2 is SMNVEV in the germline V gene (reference sequence). The CDR3 extends over 14 amino acids. The CDR3 coding sequence is TGTGCCAGCAGCCGACTAGGGAATGGGGAGACCCAGTACTTC. Amino acid sequence: CASSRLGNGETQYF.

This clonotype turned up a few times. This sequence joins TRBV7-9 and TRBJ2-7; weak D call: TRBD2 (5 bases). The germline CDR1 and CDR2 sequences are SEHNR and FQNEAQ (reference sequence). V lost 5 bases and J lost 2, with 10 bases in between. CDR3 length equals 13 residues. CDR3 sequence reads: CASSPTRAYEQYF. The CDR3 region has the DNA TGTGCCAGCAGCCCCACTAGAGCCTACGAGCAGTACTTC.

This clonotype was found many times. V is TRBV29-1 and J is TRBJ1-6, with D perhaps TRBD1 (5 bases). Germline V gene data show CDR1 as SQVTM and CDR2 as ANQGSEA. The V end lost 4 bases, the J end lost 3 bases, and 7 bases lay between the germline ends. The CDR3 covers 13 residues. CDR3 residues: CSVGQGYNSPLHF. The DNA of the CDR3 is TGCAGCGTTGGGCAGGGCTATAATTCACCCCTCCACTTT.

The CDR3 here is CASSQEGQGEQYF. The CDR3 nucleotides read TGTGCCAGCAGCCAAGAGGGACAGGGGGAGCAGTACTTC. J is TRBJ2-7 and V is TRBV21-1; the DNA was not used to check the table's D call, TRBD1. TRBV21-1 is a documented pseudogene. The CDR3 has 13 residues.

The V call is TRBV20-1, the J call TRBJ2-1; D gene ambiguous. V gave up 7 bases and J gave up 1 base, with 14 bases separating them. Germline CDR1 and CDR2: DFQATT and SNEGSKA (reference sequence). The CDR3 covers 14 residues. The DNA of the CDR3 is TGCAGTGGGCTCCCGCATGATTCCTACAATGAGCAGTTCTTC. It is translated as CSGLPHDSYNEQFF.

V usage is TRBV20-1 and J usage is TRBJ2-1, with TRBD1 matching over 12 bases. Trimming took 2 bases from V and 8 from J; bases not matched to a gene: 10. Per germline, CDR1 DFQATT and CDR2 SNEGSKA (reference sequence). This CDR3 has 16 amino acids. The CDR3 spells CSARFAGTGGKDEQFF. The CDR3 DNA reads as TGCAGTGCTAGATTCGCCGGGACAGGGGGCAAGGATGAGCAGTTCTTC.

There are a few counts of this clonotype. This chain joins TRBV12-3 or TRBV12-4 and TRBJ1-5; TRBD1 matches at 10 bases. The CDR3 spans 17 residues. V dropped 5 bases and J dropped 4; count of bases not matched to a gene: 11. The CDR3 nucleotides are TGTGCCAGCAGTCCCAAAAACCGGGACAGGGGAAATCAGCCCCAGCATTTT. This translates into CASSPKNRDRGNQPQHF.

This clonotype was counted many times. The chain recombines TRBV20-1 with TRBJ1-4; D uncertain. The CDR3 loop spans 14 amino acids. Germline V gives CDR1 DFQATT, CDR2 SNEGSKA (reference sequence). V lost 0 bases and J lost 0, with 5 bases in between. The DNA for the CDR3 is TGCAGTGCTAGAGATAGCCCAACTAATGAAAAACTGTTTTTT. As protein: CSARDSPTNEKLFF.

This clonotype has more than one count but fewer than ten. The J gene is TRBJ2-1, the V gene TRBV4-3, with TRBD1 identical over 9 bases. Losses at the gene ends were 2 bases for V and 9 bases for J; bases not matched to a gene: 8. This CDR3 has 15 residues. Germline V gives CDR1 LGHNA, CDR2 YSLEER. The CDR3 nucleotides read TGCGCCAGCAGCCAACCGGGACAGGGAAACGGTGAGCAGTTCTTC. It specifies CASSQPGQGNGEQFF.